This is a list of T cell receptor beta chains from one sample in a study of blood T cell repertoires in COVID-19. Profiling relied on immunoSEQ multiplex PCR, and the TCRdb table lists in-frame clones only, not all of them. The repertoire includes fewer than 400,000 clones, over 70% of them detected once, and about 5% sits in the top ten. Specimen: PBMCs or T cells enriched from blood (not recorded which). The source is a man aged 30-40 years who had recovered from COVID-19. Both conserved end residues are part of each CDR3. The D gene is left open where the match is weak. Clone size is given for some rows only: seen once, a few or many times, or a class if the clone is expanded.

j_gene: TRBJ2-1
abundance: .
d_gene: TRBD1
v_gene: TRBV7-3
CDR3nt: TGTGCCAGCAGCCAGGACAGGGGATGGAACAATGAGCAGTTCTTC
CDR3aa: CASSQDRGWNNEQFF

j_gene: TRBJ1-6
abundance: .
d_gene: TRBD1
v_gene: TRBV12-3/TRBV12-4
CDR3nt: TGTGCCAGCAGAAGACAGGGGGATTCACCCCTCCACTTT
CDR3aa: CASRRQGDSPLHF

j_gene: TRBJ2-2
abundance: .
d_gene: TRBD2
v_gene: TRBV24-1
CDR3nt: TGTGCCACCAGTGTTAGCGGGCGAACCGGGGAGCTGTTTTTT
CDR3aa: CATSVSGRTGELFF

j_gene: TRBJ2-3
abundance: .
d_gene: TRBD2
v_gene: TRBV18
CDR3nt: TGTGCCAGCTCCCCCCGGGGGGGGGCAGATACGCAGTATTTT
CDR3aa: CASSPRGGADTQYF

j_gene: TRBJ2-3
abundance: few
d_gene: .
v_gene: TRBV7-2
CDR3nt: TGTGCCGAGGGGACGGCGGGGTCAGATACGCAGTATTTT
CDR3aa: CAEGTAGSDTQYF

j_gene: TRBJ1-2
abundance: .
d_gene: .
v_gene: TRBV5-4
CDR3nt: TGTGCCAGCAGCCAATCGGCAGGGCGATCCTTCCTTTATGGCTACACCTTC
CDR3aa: CASSQSAGRSFLYGYTF

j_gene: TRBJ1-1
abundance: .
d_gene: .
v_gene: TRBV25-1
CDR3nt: TGTGCCAGCAGTTTAACCTGGGGGGGTACTGAAGCTTTCTTT
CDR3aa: CASSLTWGGTEAFF

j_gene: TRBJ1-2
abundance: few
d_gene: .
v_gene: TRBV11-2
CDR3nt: TGTGCCAGCAGCTTAAGAGACAGGCGGGACTATGGCTACACCTTC
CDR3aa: CASSLRDRRDYGYTF

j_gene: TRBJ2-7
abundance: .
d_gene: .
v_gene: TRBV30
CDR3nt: TGTGCCTGGAGTGTAAATACTGGGCTAGCACGCGAGCAGTACTTC
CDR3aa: CAWSVNTGLAREQYF

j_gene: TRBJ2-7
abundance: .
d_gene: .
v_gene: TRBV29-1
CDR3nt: TGCAGCGTTGAAGTGGCGCAGGTGTCCTCCTACGAGCAGTACTTC
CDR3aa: CSVEVAQVSSYEQYF